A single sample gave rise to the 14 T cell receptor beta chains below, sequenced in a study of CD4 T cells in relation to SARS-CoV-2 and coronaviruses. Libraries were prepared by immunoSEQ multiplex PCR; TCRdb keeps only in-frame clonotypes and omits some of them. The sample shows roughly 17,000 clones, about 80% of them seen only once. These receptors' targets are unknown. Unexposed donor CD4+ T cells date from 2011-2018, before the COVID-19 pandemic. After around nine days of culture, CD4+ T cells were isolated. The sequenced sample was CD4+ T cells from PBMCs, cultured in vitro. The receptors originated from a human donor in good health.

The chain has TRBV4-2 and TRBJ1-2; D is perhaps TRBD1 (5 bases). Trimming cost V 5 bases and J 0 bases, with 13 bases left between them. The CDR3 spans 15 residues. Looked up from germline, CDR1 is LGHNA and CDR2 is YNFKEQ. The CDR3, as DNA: TGTGCCAGCAGCGGGGGGACGGAGACTAACTATGGCTACACCTTC. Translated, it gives CASSGGTETNYGYTF.

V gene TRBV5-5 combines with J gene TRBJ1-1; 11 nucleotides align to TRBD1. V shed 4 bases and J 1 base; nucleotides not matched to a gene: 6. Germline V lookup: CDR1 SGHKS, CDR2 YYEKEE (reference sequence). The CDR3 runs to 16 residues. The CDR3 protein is CASSPGTGGGNTEAFF. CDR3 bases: TGTGCCAGCAGCCCTGGGACAGGGGGTGGGAACACTGAAGCTTTCTTT. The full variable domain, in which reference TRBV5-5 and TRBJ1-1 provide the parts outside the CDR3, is DAGVTQSPTHLIKTRGQQVTLRCSPISGHKSVSWYQQVLGQGPQFIFQYYEKEERGRGNFPDRFSARQFPNYSSELNVNALLLGDSALYLCASSPGTGGGNTEAFFGQGTRLTVV.

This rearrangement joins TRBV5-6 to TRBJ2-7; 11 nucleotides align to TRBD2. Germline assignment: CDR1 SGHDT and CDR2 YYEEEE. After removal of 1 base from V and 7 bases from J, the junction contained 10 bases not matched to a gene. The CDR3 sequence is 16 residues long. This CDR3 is CASSLLAGGPVQEQYF. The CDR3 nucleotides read TGTGCCAGCAGCTTGTTAGCGGGAGGGCCCGTACAGGAGCAGTACTTC. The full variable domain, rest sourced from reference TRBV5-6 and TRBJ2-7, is DAGVTQSPTHLIKTRGQQVTLRCSPKSGHDTVSWYQQALGQGPQFIFQYYEEEERQRGNFPDRFSGHQFPNYSSELNVNALLLGDSALYLCASSLLAGGPVQEQYFGPGTRLTVT.

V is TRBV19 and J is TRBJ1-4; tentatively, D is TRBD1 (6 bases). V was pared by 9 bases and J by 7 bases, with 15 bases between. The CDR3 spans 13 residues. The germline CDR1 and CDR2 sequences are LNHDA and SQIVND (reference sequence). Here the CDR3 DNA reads TGTGCCAGCAGAGGACAGAGGACTGAAAAACTGTTTTTT. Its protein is CASRGQRTEKLFF.

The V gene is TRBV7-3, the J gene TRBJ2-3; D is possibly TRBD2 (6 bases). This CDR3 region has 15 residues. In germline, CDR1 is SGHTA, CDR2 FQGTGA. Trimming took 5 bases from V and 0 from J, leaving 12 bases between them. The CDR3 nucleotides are TGTGCCAGCAGCAGAACGGGGACTAGCACAGATACGCAGTATTTT. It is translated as CASSRTGTSTDTQYF.

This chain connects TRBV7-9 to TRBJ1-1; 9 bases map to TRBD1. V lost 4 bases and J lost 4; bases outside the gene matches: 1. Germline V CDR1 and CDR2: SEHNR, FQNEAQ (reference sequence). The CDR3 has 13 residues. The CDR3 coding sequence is TGTGCCAGCAGCTCGGACAGGGGCACTGAAGCTTTCTTT. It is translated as CASSSDRGTEAFF.

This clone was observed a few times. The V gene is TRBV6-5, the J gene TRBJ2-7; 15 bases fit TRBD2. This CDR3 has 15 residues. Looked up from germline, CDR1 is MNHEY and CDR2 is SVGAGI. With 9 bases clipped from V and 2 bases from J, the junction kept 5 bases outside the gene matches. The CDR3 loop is CASGLAGGGAYEQYF. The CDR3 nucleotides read TGTGCCAGTGGACTAGCGGGAGGGGGGGCCTACGAGCAGTACTTC.

The CDR3 loop is CASSLGAGGRDTQYF. CDR3 nucleotides: TGTGCCAGCAGCTTAGGGGCAGGGGGCAGAGATACGCAGTATTTT. This chain links TRBV7-6 with TRBJ2-3; 8 bases map to TRBD1. V was clipped by 1 base and J by 5 bases; unmatched bases: 5. The CDR3 runs to 15 residues. Germline CDR1 and CDR2: SGHVS and FNYEAQ.

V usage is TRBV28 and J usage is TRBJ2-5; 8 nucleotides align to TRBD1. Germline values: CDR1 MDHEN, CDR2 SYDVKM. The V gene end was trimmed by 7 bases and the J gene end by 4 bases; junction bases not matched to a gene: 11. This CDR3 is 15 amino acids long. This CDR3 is CASNELSGGGETQYF. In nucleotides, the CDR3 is TGTGCCAGCAATGAGCTCTCAGGGGGCGGAGAGACCCAGTACTTC.

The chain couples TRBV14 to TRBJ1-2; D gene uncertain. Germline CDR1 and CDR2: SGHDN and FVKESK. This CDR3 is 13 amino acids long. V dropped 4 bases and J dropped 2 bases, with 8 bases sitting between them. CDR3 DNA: TGTGCCAGCAGCCCCGCCCCAAACTATGGCTACACCTTC. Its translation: CASSPAPNYGYTF.

CDR3 sequence (DNA): TGCAGCGTTGTTCCCGGGACAGGGAAATACGAGCAGTACTTC. Translation: CSVVPGTGKYEQYF. The chain combines TRBV29-1 with TRBJ2-7; 9 bases match TRBD1. V gave up 4 bases and J gave up 4 bases; unmatched junction bases: 8. Germline values: CDR1 SQVTM, CDR2 ANQGSEA. The CDR3 extends over 14 amino acids.

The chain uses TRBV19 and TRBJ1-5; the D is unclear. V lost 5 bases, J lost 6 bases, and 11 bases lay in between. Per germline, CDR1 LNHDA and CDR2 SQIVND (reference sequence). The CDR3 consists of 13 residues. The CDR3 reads CASSPTVGQPQHF. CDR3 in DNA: TGTGCCAGTAGTCCCACCGTTGGTCAGCCCCAGCATTTT.

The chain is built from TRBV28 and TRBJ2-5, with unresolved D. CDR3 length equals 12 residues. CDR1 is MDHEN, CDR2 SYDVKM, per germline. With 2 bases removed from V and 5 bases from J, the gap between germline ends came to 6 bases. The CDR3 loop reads CASSLPRETQYF. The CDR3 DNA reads TGTGCCAGCAGTTTACCAAGGGAGACCCAGTACTTC.

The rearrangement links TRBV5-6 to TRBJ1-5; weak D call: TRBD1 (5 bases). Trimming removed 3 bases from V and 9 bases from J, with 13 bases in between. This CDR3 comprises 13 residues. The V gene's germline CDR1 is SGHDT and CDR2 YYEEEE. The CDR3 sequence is CASSSGPQGPQHF. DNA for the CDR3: TGTGCCAGCAGCTCCGGGCCCCAGGGGCCCCAGCATTTT.